The 5 T cell receptor beta chains in this list originate from one sample, sequenced in a study of blood T cell repertoires in COVID-19. The method was immunoSEQ multiplex PCR; TCRdb's version includes in-frame clones alone and lacks a portion of them. The table includes about 300,000 clones, over 75% detected once. Sequenced: PBMCs or T cells enriched from blood (not recorded which). Receptor source: a man aged 25 to 40 who had recovered from COVID-19.

The chain carries TRBV27 and TRBJ1-1, with 9 bases fitting TRBD1. The length of the CDR3 is 15 residues. Losses at the gene ends were 3 bases for V and 0 bases for J; bases not matched to a gene: 2. Germline V gives CDR1 MNHEY, CDR2 SMNVEV (reference sequence). The CDR3 bases are TGTGCCAGCAGTTTGGACAGGGGACTGAACACTGAAGCTTTCTTT. Translating gives CASSLDRGLNTEAFF.

This sequence joins TRBV5-4 and TRBJ2-1; TRBD2 agrees at 8 bases. The ends lost 1 base at V and 2 bases at J; junction bases unmatched: 2. This CDR3 has 15 residues. In germline, CDR1 is SGHNT, CDR2 YYREEE (reference sequence). In nucleotides, the CDR3 is TGTGCCAGCAGCTTGACTAGCGGCACCTACAATGAGCAGTTCTTC. Amino acid sequence: CASSLTSGTYNEQFF.

This chain connects TRBV11-2 to TRBJ2-5; 11 bases agree with TRBD2. The V segment lost 4 bases and the J segment 6 bases; nucleotides outside the gene matches: 19. The CDR3 totals 19 residues. Germline loops: CDR1 SGHAT, CDR2 FQNNGV. The DNA for the CDR3 is TGTGCCAGCAGCTACCATTCCGGGACTAGCGGCTCACGGAGACAGACCCAGTACTTC. This codes for CASSYHSGTSGSRRQTQYF. Complete variable domain (other parts from reference TRBV11-2 and TRBJ2-5): EAGVAQSPRYKIIEKRQSVAFWCNPISGHATLYWYQQILGQGPKLLIQFQNNGVVDDSQLPKDRFSAERLKGVDSTLKIQPAKLEDSAVYLCASSYHSGTSGSRRQTQYFGPGTRLLVL.

This clone has just one count. The genes are TRBV19 and TRBJ1-3, with no clear D. V lost 7 bases to trimming and J lost 1 base, with 14 bases between them. The CDR3 length is 15 residues. Per germline, CDR1 LNHDA and CDR2 SQIVND (reference sequence). The CDR3 DNA follows: TGTGCCAGTACCACCGACGGAGCATCTGGAAACACCATATATTTT. Protein product: CASTTDGASGNTIYF.

The rearrangement links TRBV20-1 to TRBJ2-7, with D possibly matching TRBD2 (6 bases). This CDR3 is 14 amino acids long. The V and J ends lost 3 bases and 0 bases respectively, with 12 bases between them. Germline V lookup: CDR1 DFQATT, CDR2 SNEGSKA (reference sequence). The CDR3 bases are TGCAGTGCTAGTGGGGAGGAGAACTCCTACGAGCAGTACTTC. Its translation is CSASGEENSYEQYF.